This TCR beta chain is drawn from a study of PD-1 blockade in mismatch repair-deficient tumors. Regarding the study as a whole: Tumor-resident clones, often absent from pretreatment blood, expanded after pembrolizumab and then contracted.

This clone is medium-sized. The target antigen is unknown. All patients were mismatch repair deficient, assessed by either PCR or immunohistochemistry. TCR sequencing covered a few patients who responded to pembrolizumab. Using immunoSEQ multiplex PCR, the repertoire was profiled, and TCRdb retains in-frame clones only, with some absent. The sample lists roughly 38,000 clones; approximately 80% were seen once. Germline CDR1 reads MDHEN; CDR2 reads SYDVKM. V lost 3 bases and J lost 3, with 18 bases in between. The CDR3 totals 16 residues. This TCR was sampled from an adult with mismatch repair-deficient cancer. The source was PBMCs, collected about 38 weeks after starting pembrolizumab. The chain uses TRBV28 and TRBJ2-7, with D possibly TRBD2 on 5 matching bases. The CDR3: CASSFGSGEGIYEQYF. As DNA, the CDR3 is TGTGCCAGCAGTTTTGGGTCGGGTGAGGGTATCTACGAGCAGTACTTC.